This section outlines one T cell receptor beta chain sequence together with its context. Its antigen is still unknown. Given a much more abundant clone one base away, this may be a read error. This specimen belongs to a study of metastatic and nonmetastatic thyroid tumors. The overall study: From malignant and benign thyroid patients, repertoires in blood and in tumor or nodule tissue were compared. Points from the study as a whole: For both blood and tumor, malignant thyroid tumors reportedly showed significantly higher TCR beta diversity than benign nodules did.

CDR1 KGHDR and CDR2 SFDVKD come from the germline V gene. The length of the CDR3 is 19 residues. In the authors' methods: Clinicopathological groups of papillary thyroid cancer showed CDR3 differences that were used to build a distant-metastasis classifier. TCRdb re-clonotyped the PCR reads through MiXCR. The V and J calls and clone size are TCRdb's, not the authors'. This sample has about 93,000 clones, with about an eighth found just once. Not a single patient had been given any form of treatment at any point before undergoing thyroid surgery. The source of this sequence is a female donor with papillary thyroid cancer or a benign thyroid nodule (not recorded which). Some clones in this sample may be carry-over from other donors' samples. Sequencing was carried out using blood. The chain couples TRBV24-1 to TRBJ2-2, with TRBD1 matching 11 bases. In DNA form, the CDR3 reads TGTGTCACCAGTGATTTCCCCCGTCCTGGGACAGGGGGTCCCGGGGAGCTGTTTTTT. This encodes CVTSDFPRPGTGGPGELFF.